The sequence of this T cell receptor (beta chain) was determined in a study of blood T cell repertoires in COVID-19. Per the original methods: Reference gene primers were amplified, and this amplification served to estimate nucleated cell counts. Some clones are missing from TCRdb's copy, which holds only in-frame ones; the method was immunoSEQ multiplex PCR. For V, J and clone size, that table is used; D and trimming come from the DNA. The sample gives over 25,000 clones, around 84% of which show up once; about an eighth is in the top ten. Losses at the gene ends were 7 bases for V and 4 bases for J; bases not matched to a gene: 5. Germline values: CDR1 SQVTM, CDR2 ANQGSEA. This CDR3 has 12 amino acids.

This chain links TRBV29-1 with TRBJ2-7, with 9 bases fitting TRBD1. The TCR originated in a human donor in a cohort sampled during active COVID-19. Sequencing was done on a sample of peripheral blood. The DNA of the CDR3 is TGCAGCGCAGCGACAGGGGGATACGAGCAGTACTTC. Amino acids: CSAATGGYEQYF.